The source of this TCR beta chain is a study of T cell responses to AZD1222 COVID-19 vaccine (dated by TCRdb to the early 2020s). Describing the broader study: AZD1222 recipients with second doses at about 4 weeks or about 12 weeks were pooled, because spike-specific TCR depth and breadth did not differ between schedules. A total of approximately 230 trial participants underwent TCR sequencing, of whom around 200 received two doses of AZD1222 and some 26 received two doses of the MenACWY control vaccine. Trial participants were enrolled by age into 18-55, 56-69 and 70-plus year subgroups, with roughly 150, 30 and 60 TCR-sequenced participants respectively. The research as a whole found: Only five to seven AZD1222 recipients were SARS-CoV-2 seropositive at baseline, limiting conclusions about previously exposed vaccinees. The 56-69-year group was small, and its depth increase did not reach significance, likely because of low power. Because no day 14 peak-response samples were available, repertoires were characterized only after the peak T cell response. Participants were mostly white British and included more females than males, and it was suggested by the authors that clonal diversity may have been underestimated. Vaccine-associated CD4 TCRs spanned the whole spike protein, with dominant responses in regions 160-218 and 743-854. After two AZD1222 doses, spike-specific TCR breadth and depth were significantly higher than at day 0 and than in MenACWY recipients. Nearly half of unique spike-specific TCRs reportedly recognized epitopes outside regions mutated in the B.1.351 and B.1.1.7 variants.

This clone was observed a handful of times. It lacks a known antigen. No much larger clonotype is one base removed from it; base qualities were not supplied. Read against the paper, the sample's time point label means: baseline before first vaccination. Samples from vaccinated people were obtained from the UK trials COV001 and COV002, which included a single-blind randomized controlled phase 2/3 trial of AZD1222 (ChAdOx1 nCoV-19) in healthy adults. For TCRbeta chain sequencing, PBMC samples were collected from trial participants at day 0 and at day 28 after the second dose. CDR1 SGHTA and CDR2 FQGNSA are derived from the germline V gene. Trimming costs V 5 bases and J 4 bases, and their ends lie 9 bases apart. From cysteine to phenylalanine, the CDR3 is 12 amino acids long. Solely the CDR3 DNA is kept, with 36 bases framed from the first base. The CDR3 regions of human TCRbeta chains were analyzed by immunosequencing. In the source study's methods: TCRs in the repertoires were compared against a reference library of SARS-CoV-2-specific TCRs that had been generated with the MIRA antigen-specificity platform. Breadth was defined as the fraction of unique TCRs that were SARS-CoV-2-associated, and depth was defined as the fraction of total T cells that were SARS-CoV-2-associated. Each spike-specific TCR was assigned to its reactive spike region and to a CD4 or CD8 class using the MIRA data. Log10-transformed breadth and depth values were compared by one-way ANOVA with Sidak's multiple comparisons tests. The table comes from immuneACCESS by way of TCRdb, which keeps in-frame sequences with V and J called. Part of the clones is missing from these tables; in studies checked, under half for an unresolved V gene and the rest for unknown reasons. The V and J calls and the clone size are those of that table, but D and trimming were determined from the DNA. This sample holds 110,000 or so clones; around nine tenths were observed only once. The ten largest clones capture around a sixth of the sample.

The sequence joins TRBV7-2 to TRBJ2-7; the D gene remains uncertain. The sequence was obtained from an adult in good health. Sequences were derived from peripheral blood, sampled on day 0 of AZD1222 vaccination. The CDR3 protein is CASSRIPYEQYF. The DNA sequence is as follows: TGTGCCAGCAGCCGGATACCTTACGAGCAGTACTTC. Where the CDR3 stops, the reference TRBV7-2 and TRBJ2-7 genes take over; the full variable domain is GAGVSQSPSNKVTEKGKDVELRCDPISGHTALYWYRQSLGQGLEFLIYFQGNSAPDKSGLPSDRFSAERTGGSVSTLTIQRTQQEDSAVYLCASSRIPYEQYFGPGTRLTVT.